These 32 T cell receptor beta chains originate from one sample sequenced in a study of cytomegalovirus exposure and HLA in healthy donors. The PCR used 60 Vbeta and 13 Jbeta primers. Clones were sequenced by immunoSEQ multiplex PCR, and TCRdb holds only the in-frame ones, with some missing. The sample holds around 39,000 clones. Specimen: PBMCs. The receptors come from a male donor in good health and CMV-seronegative.

This sequence joins TRBV28 and TRBJ1-2; the D is unclear. This CDR3 contains 14 residues. V dropped 2 bases and J dropped 4 bases, with 11 bases sitting between them. Per the germline V gene, CDR1 is MDHEN and CDR2 is SYDVKM. The CDR3, as DNA: TGTGCCAGCAGTTTACTTGCCTGGGCCTATGGCTACACCTTC. Its translation is CASSLLAWAYGYTF.

V usage is TRBV9 and J usage is TRBJ2-7, with 11 nucleotides matching TRBD2. CDR1 SGDLS and CDR2 YYNGEE come from the germline V gene. The CDR3 is 14 amino acids. The trim removed 0 bases at V and 6 bases at J, leaving 2 bases unmatched. For the CDR3, the DNA is TGTGCCAGCAGCGTAGCACTAGCGGGGGTCGAGCAGTACTTC. Its translation is CASSVALAGVEQYF.

J is TRBJ1-5 and V is TRBV19; possible D gene TRBD1, 5 bases. Germline V gives CDR1 LNHDA, CDR2 SQIVND (reference sequence). The CDR3 runs to 13 residues. V was pared by 5 bases and J by 4 bases, with 9 bases between. In nucleotides, the CDR3 is TGTGCCAGTAGTCTACAGGAGAATCAGCCCCAGCATTTT. Protein product: CASSLQENQPQHF.

The rearrangement joins TRBV6-6 to TRBJ2-7; no definite D call. Trimming left V 4 bases short and J 0 bases short, with 10 bases between. CDR3 length: 14 amino acids. Germline CDR1 reads MNHNY; CDR2 reads SVGAGI (reference sequence). This chain's CDR3 is CASSSVSDSYEQYF. CDR3 in DNA: TGTGCCAGCAGTTCCGTCAGTGACTCCTACGAGCAGTACTTC.

The chain uses TRBV7-9 and TRBJ2-5, with TRBD2 identical over 9 bases. Germline V gene sequence: CDR1 SEHNR, CDR2 FQNEAQ (reference sequence). The junction had 2 bases not matched to a gene; V was cut back by 0 bases and J by 3 bases. The CDR3 contains 15 residues. The CDR3 loop is CASSLARLAEETQYF. Here the CDR3 DNA reads TGTGCCAGCAGCTTAGCTAGACTAGCGGAAGAGACCCAGTACTTC.

This chain links TRBV6-5 with TRBJ1-1; D is unclear. CDR3 size: 14 residues. Trimming removed 1 base at V and 4 bases at J, with 10 bases between. CDR1 is MNHEY and CDR2 is SVGAGI in the germline V gene. This CDR3 is CASSYFGRPTEAFF. The CDR3 DNA reads as TGTGCCAGCAGTTACTTTGGGAGGCCCACTGAAGCTTTCTTT.

The chain couples TRBV6-1 to TRBJ2-5, with TRBD2 matching over 9 bases. The ends lost 6 bases at V and 2 bases at J; junction bases unmatched: 4. Germline CDR1 MNHNS, CDR2 SASEGT. The CDR3 runs to 14 residues. The CDR3 bases are TGTGCCAGCAGGGAGCGGGGGGTTCAAGAGACCCAGTACTTC. It translates to CASRERGVQETQYF.

The chain joins TRBV12-5 to TRBJ1-2; possible D gene TRBD1, 5 bases. The CDR3 has 18 amino acids. Trimming left V 5 bases short and J 7 bases short, with 29 bases between. Germline values: CDR1 LGHNT, CDR2 FRNRAP. This CDR3 reads CASGPTRGVGSPLSGYTF. DNA for the CDR3: TGTGCTAGTGGTCCAACACGGGGGGTAGGTTCCCCATTGTCTGGCTACACCTTC.

The genes are TRBV29-1 and TRBJ1-3; TRBD1 matches 11 bases. J was trimmed by 8 bases and V by 6 bases; bases with no gene match: 6. The CDR3 is 13 residues long. CDR1 is SQVTM and CDR2 is ANQGSEA in the germline V gene. The CDR3 bases are TGCAGCGTGGGACAGGGGGTTTGGGACACCATATATTTT. This encodes CSVGQGVWDTIYF.

V gene TRBV28 combines with J gene TRBJ2-1, with D unresolved. Germline-derived CDR1 and CDR2 are MDHEN and SYDVKM. The CDR3 consists of 11 residues. With 2 bases removed from V and 15 bases from J, the gap between germline ends came to 11 bases. CDR3 residues: CASSLGPWRFF. For the CDR3, the DNA is TGTGCCAGCAGTTTAGGCCCTTGGAGGTTCTTC.

The genes are TRBV7-8 and TRBJ1-5, with D unresolved. The germline V gene encodes CDR1 SGHVS and CDR2 FQNEAQ. The length of the CDR3 is 16 residues. V shed 5 bases and J shed 0 bases, with 14 bases lying between them. The CDR3, as DNA: TGTGCCAGCAGCCCAGACCGAGGGAATAGCAATCAGCCCCAGCATTTT. Translating gives CASSPDRGNSNQPQHF.

V usage is TRBV18 and J usage is TRBJ1-1; D ambiguous. CDR3 length: 14 residues. The V and J ends lost 3 bases and 1 base respectively, with 9 bases between them. The V gene's germline CDR1 is KGHSH and CDR2 LQKENI. In DNA, the CDR3 is TGTGCCAGCTCACCCCCCTCTCCGAACACTGAAGCTTTCTTT. Its translation is CASSPPSPNTEAFF.

The rearrangement uses TRBV5-1 and TRBJ2-5; 12 bases are a match to TRBD2. The assigned J gene may be wrong: the sequence end matches TRBJ2-7 better. This CDR3 spans 17 amino acids. The germline V gene has CDR1 SGHRS and CDR2 YFSETQ. The DNA of the CDR3 is TGCGCCAGCAGCTTCCCTCGCGGACTAGCGGGGACCTACGAGCAGTACTTC. Translating it yields CASSFPRGLAGTYEQYF.

The chain recombines TRBV7-9 with TRBJ1-4, with 8 nucleotides matching TRBD1. The germline V gene encodes CDR1 SEHNR and CDR2 FQNEAQ (reference sequence). The CDR3 sequence is 14 residues long. The V and J ends lost 2 bases and 8 bases, in that order; junction bases with no gene match: 4. This CDR3 reads CASSLTGGEEKLFF. Here the CDR3 DNA reads TGTGCCAGCAGCTTAACAGGGGGGGAAGAAAAACTGTTTTTT.

The rearrangement uses TRBV11-2 and TRBJ2-5; 11 bases are a match to TRBD1. The trim removed 5 bases at V and 5 bases at J, leaving 7 bases unmatched. Looked up from germline, CDR1 is SGHAT and CDR2 is FQNNGV. The CDR3 consists of 15 residues. The CDR3 nucleotides read TGTGCCAGCAGCGGGAGGACAGGGGGCATGGAGACCCAGTACTTC. Residues: CASSGRTGGMETQYF.

This chain joins TRBV5-4 and TRBJ1-1; D remains unclear. CDR3 size: 13 residues. The germline V gene encodes CDR1 SGHNT and CDR2 YYREEE (reference sequence). Trimming took 0 bases from V and 4 from J, leaving 7 bases between them. This CDR3 is CASSLGEATEAFF. CDR3 DNA sequence: TGTGCCAGCAGCTTGGGGGAGGCCACTGAAGCTTTCTTT.

The V gene is TRBV9, the J gene TRBJ2-2; 8 positions match TRBD1. V lost 4 bases and J lost 4; bases outside the gene matches: 12. This CDR3 has 17 amino acids. The germline gives CDR1 SGDLS, CDR2 YYNGEE. CDR3 region: CASSPGGTGLSTGELFF. The CDR3 DNA sequence: TGTGCCAGCAGCCCTGGGGGGACAGGTTTGAGCACCGGGGAGCTGTTTTTT.

The genes are TRBV5-1 and TRBJ1-2; 10 positions match TRBD1. The V gene end was trimmed by 5 bases and the J gene end by 3 bases; junction bases not matched to a gene: 10. Germline V gene data show CDR1 as SGHRS and CDR2 as YFSETQ. The CDR3 spans 16 residues. CDR3 loop: CASRSGTGVLYYGYTF. In nucleotides, the CDR3 is TGCGCCAGCAGGTCCGGGACAGGGGTTCTCTACTATGGCTACACCTTC.

The genes are TRBV6-6 and TRBJ2-3; no clear D. The CDR3 contains 14 residues. The germline CDR1 and CDR2 sequences are MNHNY and SVGAGI (reference sequence). The V and J ends lost 0 bases and 3 bases respectively, with 7 bases between them. The CDR3 protein is CASSYSTGTDTQYF. The DNA of the CDR3 is TGTGCCAGCAGTTACTCGACTGGAACAGATACGCAGTATTTT.

The V call is TRBV5-1, the J call TRBJ1-1; D unclear. Germline V gene lookup returns CDR1 SGHRS and CDR2 YFSETQ. The V and J ends lost 2 bases and 0 bases respectively, with 8 bases between them. The length of the CDR3 is 14 residues. CDR3 region: CASSLQPMNTEAFF. The CDR3 DNA reads as TGCGCCAGCAGCTTACAGCCTATGAACACTGAAGCTTTCTTT.

V usage is TRBV19 and J usage is TRBJ1-5; TRBD1 matches at 9 bases. Germline V lookup: CDR1 LNHDA, CDR2 SQIVND (reference sequence). V was pared by 4 bases and J by 6 bases, with 10 bases of the junction left unmatched. The CDR3 covers 16 residues. The CDR3 nucleotides read TGTGCCAGTAGTACGACTACAGGGGGCGGGGGTCAGCCCCAGCATTTT. Translated: CASSTTTGGGGQPQHF.

The chain carries TRBV6-1 and TRBJ1-2, with D perhaps matching TRBD1 (6 bases). Germline V gives CDR1 MNHNS, CDR2 SASEGT. The ends were cut back, 7 bases at V and 2 bases at J, with 14 bases in the middle. The CDR3 extends over 14 amino acids. CDR3: CASTPRGPNYGYTF. CDR3 in DNA: TGTGCCAGCACTCCCAGGGGTCCCAACTATGGCTACACCTTC.

The rearrangement uses TRBV27 and TRBJ1-1, with D hard to call. Trimming pared 6 bases from V and 0 bases from J, leaving 11 bases between. Germline lookup yields CDR1 MNHEY and CDR2 SMNVEV (reference sequence). The CDR3 length is 14 residues. The CDR3 bases are TGTGCCAGCAGGACGACGGGAATGAACACTGAAGCTTTCTTT. Amino acid sequence: CASRTTGMNTEAFF.

The chain links TRBV11-2 to TRBJ1-2; TRBD1 aligns across 9 bases. J was trimmed by 4 bases and V by 5 bases; bases with no gene match: 14. CDR1 and CDR2 (germline): SGHAT, FQNNGV. The CDR3 is made up of 17 amino acids. The CDR3 coding sequence is TGTGCCAGCAGCATATCAGGGGACAGGGAGTTGAGCTATGGCTACACCTTC. Translation: CASSISGDRELSYGYTF.

The rearrangement uses TRBV30 and TRBJ1-4; D may be TRBD1 (5 bases). Germline V gene sequence: CDR1 GTSNPN, CDR2 SVGIG (reference sequence). This CDR3 comprises 14 residues. The ends were cut back, 0 bases at V and 8 bases at J, with 13 bases in the middle. In DNA, the CDR3 is TGTGCCTGGAGTGTGGGGGGACCGGGAGAAAAACTGTTTTTT. It translates to CAWSVGGPGEKLFF.

The rearrangement uses TRBV6-1 and TRBJ1-1; tentatively, D is TRBD1 (5 bases). This CDR3 is 14 amino acids long. The V gene lost 4 bases and the J gene lost 7 bases, with 16 bases spanning the gap. Germline CDR1 is MNHNS and CDR2 is SASEGT. This CDR3 reads CASSGGRGRDEAFF. The CDR3 DNA reads as TGTGCCAGCAGTGGGGGGAGGGGAAGGGATGAAGCTTTCTTT.

This chain joins TRBV6-6 and TRBJ1-1; D call uncertain. The germline CDR1 and CDR2 sequences are MNHNY and SVGAGI (reference sequence). Trimming stripped 8 bases from V and 0 bases from J, with 13 bases between. This CDR3 has 14 residues. The CDR3 loop reads CASLSGTLNTEAFF. CDR3 coding DNA: TGTGCCAGCCTGTCGGGAACCTTGAACACTGAAGCTTTCTTT.

The chain uses TRBV19 and TRBJ2-2; D gene unclear. Trimming stripped 2 bases from V and 3 bases from J, with 13 bases between. CDR1 and CDR2 (germline): LNHDA, SQIVND (reference sequence). The CDR3 is 16 amino acids. The CDR3 spells CASSILKIGDTGELFF. As DNA, the CDR3 is TGTGCCAGTAGTATATTAAAGATAGGAGACACCGGGGAGCTGTTTTTT.

The chain employs TRBV6-1 and TRBJ1-2; TRBD1 aligns across 9 bases. Germline V gene data show CDR1 as MNHNS and CDR2 as SASEGT. Losses at the gene ends were 2 bases for V and 5 bases for J; bases not matched to a gene: 9. The CDR3 contains 16 residues. The CDR3 sequence: CASSESWDRVRYGYTF. The DNA for the CDR3 is TGTGCCAGCAGTGAATCCTGGGACAGGGTGCGGTATGGCTACACCTTC.

This rearrangement joins TRBV9 to TRBJ1-6; 7 positions agree with TRBD1. The ends lost 0 bases at V and 7 bases at J; junction bases unmatched: 4. The CDR3 extends over 15 amino acids. Germline V gene sequence: CDR1 SGDLS, CDR2 YYNGEE. The CDR3 sequence: CASSVGGGSNSPLHF. The DNA for the CDR3 is TGTGCCAGCAGCGTAGGAGGGGGCTCGAATTCACCCCTCCACTTT. Full variable domain (missing parts from reference TRBV9 and TRBJ1-6): DSGVTQTPKHLITATGQRVTLRCSPRSGDLSVYWYQQSLDQGLQFLIQYYNGEERAKGNILERFSAQQFPDLHSELNLSSLELGDSALYFCASSVGGGSNSPLHFGNGTRLTVT.

This chain joins TRBV25-1 and TRBJ1-5; the D is unclear. Germline V gene sequence: CDR1 MGHDK, CDR2 SYGVNS. The V gene lost 8 bases and the J gene lost 1 base, with 6 bases spanning the gap. The CDR3 sequence is 12 residues long. CDR3 loop: CASAGSNQPQHF. CDR3 coding DNA: TGTGCCAGCGCCGGGAGCAATCAGCCCCAGCATTTT.

This chain links TRBV5-1 with TRBJ1-3; no clear D. This CDR3 comprises 17 residues. The germline V gene encodes CDR1 SGHRS and CDR2 YFSETQ. Between the trimmed V and J ends, which lost 1 base and 0 bases, there was a span of 14 bases. CDR3 region: CASSLWAASTSGNTIYF. The CDR3 nucleotides are TGCGCCAGCAGCTTGTGGGCCGCGAGCACCTCTGGAAACACCATATATTTT.